The 24 T cell receptor beta chains below come from one sample, sequenced in a study of blood T cell repertoires in COVID-19. Clones were sequenced by immunoSEQ multiplex PCR, and TCRdb holds only the in-frame ones, with some missing. The profile shows more than 85,000 clones, just over 90% of them singletons. Input material: peripheral blood. These receptors were obtained from a man aged 55 to 70 with acute or convalescent COVID-19.

In nucleotides, the CDR3 is TGTGCCTGGAGCGCTGGGAGGGCTCGGGCTAGCAATCAGCCCCAGCATTTT. This gives the protein CAWSAGRARASNQPQHF. The chain employs TRBV30 and TRBJ1-5; the D is unclear. Trimming took off 3 bases at V and 0 bases at J, with 18 bases between the two ends. Germline CDR1 GTSNPN, CDR2 SVGIG (reference sequence). The CDR3 length is 17 residues.

The rearrangement links TRBV28 to TRBJ1-5, with 10 bases aligning to TRBD1. V lost 5 bases, J lost 11 bases, and 12 bases stayed unmatched. This CDR3 has 15 residues. Germline CDR1 and CDR2: MDHEN and SYDVKM. The CDR3 spells CASSLDRGEPSAQHF. The CDR3, as DNA: TGTGCCAGCAGTCTGGACAGGGGGGAACCATCGGCCCAGCATTTT. Together with reference TRBV28 and TRBJ1-5, the CDR3 gives the full variable domain: DVKVTQSSRYLVKRTGEKVFLECVQDMDHENMFWYRQDPGLGLRLIYFSYDVKMKEKGDIPEGYSVSREKKERFSLILESASTNQTSMYLCASSLDRGEPSAQHFGDGTRLSIL.

Only one count was recorded for this clone. The limits of the CDR3 on the DNA are not certain, so only TCRdb's listed CDR3 is given. The chain joins TRBV21-1 to TRBJ2-6; whether TRBD2, the table's D call, matches the DNA was not checked. TRBV21-1 is a pseudogene. The CDR3 length equals 17 residues, ends included. The chain's CDR3 is CASSKGRVGPGANVLTF.

V usage is TRBV21-1 and J usage is TRBJ2-1; the table names TRBD2, a call not compared with the DNA. TRBV21-1 is a listed pseudogene. The CDR3 is 17 residues long. The CDR3 region is CASSDRGAGGAGNEQFF. DNA of the CDR3: TGTGCCAGCAGCGACCGAGGGGCGGGAGGGGCAGGGAATGAGCAGTTCTTC.

The chain uses TRBV29-1 and TRBJ2-1; 11 nucleotides agree with TRBD2. The CDR3 contains 15 residues. Germline V gene data show CDR1 as SQVTM and CDR2 as ANQGSEA. V shed 7 bases, J shed 5 bases, and the junction held 10 bases outside the gene matches. CDR3 sequence: CSAARPSGRHNEQFF. CDR3 DNA sequence: TGCAGCGCCGCCCGTCCTAGCGGGAGGCACAATGAGCAGTTCTTC.

J is TRBJ2-2 and V is TRBV5-1, with a weak D call TRBD1 (6 bases). The germline CDR1 and CDR2 sequences are SGHRS and YFSETQ. Trimming cost V 2 bases and J 3 bases, with 8 bases left between them. The CDR3 loop spans 14 amino acids. The CDR3 sequence: CASSLRTDTGELFF. CDR3 coding DNA: TGCGCCAGCAGCTTAAGGACAGACACCGGGGAGCTGTTTTTT.

The V call is TRBV9, the J call TRBJ1-2; 9 nucleotides line up with TRBD1. J lost 3 bases, V lost 1 base, and 4 bases had no gene match. The CDR3 is 15 residues long. Germline loops: CDR1 SGDLS, CDR2 YYNGEE. DNA of the CDR3: TGTGCCAGCAGCGTAACGGGACAGGGATACTATGGCTACACCTTC. The encoded protein is CASSVTGQGYYGYTF.

The chain carries TRBV30 and TRBJ1-4; D is unclear. The V gene lost 1 base and the J gene lost 6 bases, with 15 bases spanning the gap. Looked up from germline, CDR1 is GTSNPN and CDR2 is SVGIG (reference sequence). There are 15 residues in the CDR3. CDR3 protein: CAWSGNREADEKLFF. CDR3 sequence (DNA): TGTGCCTGGAGTGGAAACCGGGAGGCGGATGAAAAACTGTTTTTT.

The chain combines TRBV30 with TRBJ1-4, with no clear D. Per germline, CDR1 GTSNPN and CDR2 SVGIG (reference sequence). V was cut by 3 bases and J by 7 bases, with 15 bases left in between. The CDR3 length is 14 residues. The CDR3, as DNA: TGTGCCTGGAGCTCGAGGGCGCGCAGTGAAAAACTGTTTTTT. Translating it yields CAWSSRARSEKLFF. The variable domain in full, with the rest retrieved from reference TRBV30 and TRBJ1-4, is SQTIHQWPATLVQPVGSPLSLECTVEGTSNPNLYWYRQAAGRGLQLLFYSVGIGQISSEVPQNLSASRPQDRQFILSSKKLLLSDSGFYLCAWSSRARSEKLFFGSGTQLSVL.

This chain links TRBV2 with TRBJ2-7, with D tentatively TRBD1 (6 bases). V was cut by 10 bases and J by 0 bases, with 13 bases left in between. This CDR3 region has 13 residues. CDR1 and CDR2 (germline): SNHLY, FYNNEI. The CDR3 bases are TGTGCCACCCGCAGGGGCCCCTCCTACGAGCAGTACTTC. It codes for CATRRGPSYEQYF.

This sequence joins TRBV21-1 and TRBJ2-7; the table's TRBD2 call for D was not verified on the DNA. TRBV21-1 is a known pseudogene. The CDR3 runs to 16 residues. CDR3 sequence reads: CASSHISGSCSYEQYV. The CDR3 DNA reads as TGTGCCAGCAGCCACATTAGCGGGAGTTGTAGTTACGAGCAGTACGTC.

The chain has TRBV11-3 and TRBJ1-1; D may be TRBD1 (6 bases). The CDR3 is 16 amino acids. Germline V gene lookup returns CDR1 SGHNT and CDR2 YENEEA. V gave up 4 bases and J gave up 1 base, with 16 bases separating them. The DNA for the CDR3 is TGTGCCAGCAGCTCCAGGGGAACCTATTCGAACACTGAAGCTTTCTTT. Residues: CASSSRGTYSNTEAFF. Based on the CDR3 plus reference TRBV11-3 and TRBJ1-1, the full variable domain is EAGVVQSPRYKIIEKKQPVAFWCNPISGHNTLYWYLQNLGQGPELLIRYENEEAVDDSQLPKDRFSAERLKGVDSTLKIQPAELGDSAVYLCASSSRGTYSNTEAFFGQGTRLTVV.

The chain combines TRBV4-2 with TRBJ1-2, with D possibly TRBD1 on 6 matching bases. The CDR3 is made up of 14 amino acids. The germline V gene has CDR1 LGHNA and CDR2 YNFKEQ. Trimming removed 1 base at V and 0 bases at J, with 6 bases between. CDR3 amino acids: CASSQGTANYGYTF. The CDR3 region has the DNA TGTGCCAGCAGCCAAGGGACAGCTAACTATGGCTACACCTTC.

This clone occurred once. This sequence joins TRBV6-5 and TRBJ2-1; 7 nucleotides align to TRBD1. The CDR3 extends over 16 amino acids. V lost 2 bases to trimming and J lost 8 bases; unmatched junction nucleotides: 12. CDR1 and CDR2 from the germline V gene are MNHEY and SVGAGI. The CDR3 is CASSYRSQGLFDEQFF. CDR3 coding DNA: TGTGCCAGCAGTTACAGGTCACAGGGGTTGTTTGATGAGCAGTTCTTC.

The rearrangement uses TRBV6-6 and TRBJ2-3; possibly TRBD2 for D (5 bases). CDR1 and CDR2 from the germline V gene are MNHNY and SVGAGI (reference sequence). V lost 1 base, J lost 2 bases, and 10 bases lay in between. The CDR3 covers 15 residues. Written as DNA, the CDR3 is TGTGCCAGCAGTTACTATACAGCGGACACAGATACGCAGTATTTT. It specifies CASSYYTADTDTQYF.

The V gene is TRBV7-3, the J gene TRBJ2-1, with TRBD1 as a possible D gene (6 bases). With 8 bases removed from V and 6 bases from J, the gap between germline ends came to 11 bases. CDR1 is SGHTA, CDR2 FQGTGA, per germline. The CDR3 is 12 amino acids. The CDR3 protein is CASGVGGNEQFF. The CDR3 region has the DNA TGTGCCAGCGGGGTAGGGGGCAATGAGCAGTTCTTC.

This sequence joins TRBV28 and TRBJ1-1, with 12 bases aligning to TRBD1. The CDR3 has 15 residues. V lost 7 bases, J lost 6 bases, and 9 bases stayed unmatched. Per germline, CDR1 MDHEN and CDR2 SYDVKM. The DNA for the CDR3 is TGTGCCAGCATCGTCTCGGGACAGGGGGCCTCTGAAGCTTTCTTT. Translating it yields CASIVSGQGASEAFF. The variable domain in full, with the rest retrieved from reference TRBV28 and TRBJ1-1, is DVKVTQSSRYLVKRTGEKVFLECVQDMDHENMFWYRQDPGLGLRLIYFSYDVKMKEKGDIPEGYSVSREKKERFSLILESASTNQTSMYLCASIVSGQGASEAFFGQGTRLTVV.

V is TRBV5-1 and J is TRBJ1-1, with D maybe TRBD1 (5 bases). Germline assignment: CDR1 SGHRS and CDR2 YFSETQ. V was clipped by 1 base and J by 1 base, with 8 bases between them. CDR3 length: 14 amino acids. This chain's CDR3 is CASSLTGSNTEAFF. The CDR3 region has the DNA TGCGCCAGCAGCTTGACAGGTTCGAACACTGAAGCTTTCTTT. The full variable domain, completed using reference TRBV5-1 and TRBJ1-1, is KAGVTQTPRYLIKTRGQQVTLSCSPISGHRSVSWYQQTPGQGLQFLFEYFSETQRNKGNFPGRFSGRQFSNSRSEMNVSTLELGDSALYLCASSLTGSNTEAFFGQGTRLTVV.

The J gene is TRBJ2-3, the V gene TRBV27, with a possible D match to TRBD2 (5 bases). CDR3 length equals 15 residues. V was pared by 2 bases and J by 10 bases, with 19 bases between. Germline V gene lookup returns CDR1 MNHEY and CDR2 SMNVEV (reference sequence). CDR3 loop: CASSLTSRSVEAQYF. CDR3 bases: TGTGCCAGCAGTTTAACCAGCAGGAGCGTGGAGGCGCAGTATTTT.

The chain joins TRBV7-3 to TRBJ2-2, with 7 positions matching TRBD2. The CDR3 contains 15 residues. The V segment lost 2 bases and the J segment 5 bases; nucleotides outside the gene matches: 5. CDR1 SGHTA and CDR2 FQGTGA come from the germline V gene. CDR3 region: CASSLSSGITGELFF. Written as DNA, the CDR3 is TGTGCCAGCAGCTTATCAAGCGGGATTACCGGGGAGCTGTTTTTT.

The chain couples TRBV6-5 to TRBJ1-2, with unresolved D. Germline V gene lookup returns CDR1 MNHEY and CDR2 SVGAGI. The CDR3 is 14 amino acids. Trimming stripped 8 bases from V and 4 bases from J, with 17 bases between. The CDR3 DNA reads TGTGCCAGCCGAGGTGGCAGTTCAATCTATGGCTACACCTTC. Protein: CASRGGSSIYGYTF.

V gene TRBV27 combines with J gene TRBJ2-1; 9 nucleotides align to TRBD1. With 3 bases clipped from V and 2 bases from J, the junction kept 2 bases outside the gene matches. CDR3 length: 15 residues. Per germline, CDR1 MNHEY and CDR2 SMNVEV (reference sequence). CDR3 amino acids: CASSLGQGPYNEQFF. The CDR3, as DNA: TGTGCCAGCAGTTTGGGACAGGGTCCCTACAATGAGCAGTTCTTC.

The CDR3 sequence: CASRGGRTSTDTQYF. The CDR3 DNA reads TGTGCCAGCAGGGGGGGACGGACTAGCACAGATACGCAGTATTTT. The rearrangement links TRBV27 to TRBJ2-3; a weak D match, TRBD2 (6 bases). The CDR3 is 15 residues long. The V end was cut by 6 bases, the J end by 0 bases, with 13 bases between. Per germline, CDR1 MNHEY and CDR2 SMNVEV (reference sequence).

This clone has a single count. The V call is TRBV27, the J call TRBJ2-1; D might be TRBD2 (6 bases). The CDR3 covers 19 residues. The germline CDR1 and CDR2 sequences are MNHEY and SMNVEV (reference sequence). V dropped 2 bases and J dropped 2 bases, with 22 bases sitting between them. Here the CDR3 DNA reads TGTGCCAGCAGTTTAACAAGGACACCGGGACTTTCCGCCTACAATGAGCAGTTCTTC. Its translation: CASSLTRTPGLSAYNEQFF.